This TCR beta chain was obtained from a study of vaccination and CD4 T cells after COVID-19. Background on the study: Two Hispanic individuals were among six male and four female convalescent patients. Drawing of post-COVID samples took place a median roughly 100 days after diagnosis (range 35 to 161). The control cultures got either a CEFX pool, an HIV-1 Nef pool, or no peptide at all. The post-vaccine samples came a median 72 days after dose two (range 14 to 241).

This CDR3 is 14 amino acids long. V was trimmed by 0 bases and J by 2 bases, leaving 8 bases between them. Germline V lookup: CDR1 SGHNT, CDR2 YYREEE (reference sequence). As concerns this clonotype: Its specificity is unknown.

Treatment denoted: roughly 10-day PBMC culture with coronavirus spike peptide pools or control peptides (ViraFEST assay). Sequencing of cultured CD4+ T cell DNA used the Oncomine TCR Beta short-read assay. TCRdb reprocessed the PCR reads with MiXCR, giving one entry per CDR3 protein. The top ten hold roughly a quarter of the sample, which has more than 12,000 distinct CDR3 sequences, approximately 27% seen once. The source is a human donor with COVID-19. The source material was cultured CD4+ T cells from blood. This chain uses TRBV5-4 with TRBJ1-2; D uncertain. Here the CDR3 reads CASSLEGTNYGYTF. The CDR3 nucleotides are TGTGCCAGCAGCTTGGAGGGAACCAACTATGGCTACACCTTC.